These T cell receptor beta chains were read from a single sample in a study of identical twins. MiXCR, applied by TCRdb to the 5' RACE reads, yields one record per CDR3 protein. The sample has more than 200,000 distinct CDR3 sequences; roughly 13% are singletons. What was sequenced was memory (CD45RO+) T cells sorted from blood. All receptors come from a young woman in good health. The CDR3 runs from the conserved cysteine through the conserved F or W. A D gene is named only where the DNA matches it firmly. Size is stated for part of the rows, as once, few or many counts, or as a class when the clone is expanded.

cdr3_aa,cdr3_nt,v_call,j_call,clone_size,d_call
CASSFQSSTPLHF,TGTGCCAGCAGCTTTCAGTCCTCTACACCCCTCCACTTT,TRBV11-2,TRBJ1-6,few,-
CASSPLPSDNEQFF,TGCGCCAGCAGCCCGCTCCCTTCGGACAATGAGCAGTTCTTC,TRBV5-1,TRBJ2-1,many,-
CASSYDFSSYEQYF,TGTGCCAGCAGTTATGACTTCAGCTCCTACGAGCAGTACTTC,TRBV12-3/TRBV12-4,TRBJ2-7,many,-
CATSRNLGAAYNEQFF,TGTGCCACCAGCAGAAATCTAGGAGCTGCTTACAATGAGCAGTTCTTC,TRBV15,TRBJ2-1,few,-
CASSAGFSYEQYF,TGTGCCAGCAGCGCCGGGTTCTCCTACGAGCAGTACTTC,TRBV7-8,TRBJ2-7,-,-
CASSLSSFGNSPLHF,TGCGCCAGCAGCTTGTCCAGTTTCGGTAATTCACCCCTCCACTTT,TRBV5-1,TRBJ1-6,many,-
CASDEQGHGYTF,TGTGCCAGCGATGAACAGGGTCATGGCTACACCTTC,TRBV7-9,TRBJ1-2,-,-
CASRPGLASHNEQFF,TGTGCCAGCAGACCTGGACTAGCGTCCCACAATGAGCAGTTCTTC,TRBV6-1,TRBJ2-1,-,TRBD2
CAIRAGGNQPQHF,TGTGCCATCAGGGCAGGGGGAAATCAGCCCCAGCATTTT,TRBV10-3,TRBJ1-5,many,TRBD1
CSATDRSSYNEQFF,TGCAGTGCGACCGACAGAAGCTCCTACAATGAGCAGTTCTTC,TRBV20-1,TRBJ2-1,few,-
CASSSTGVRTEAFF,TGTGCCAGCAGCAGTACAGGGGTAAGAACTGAAGCTTTCTTT,TRBV5-6,TRBJ1-1,many,TRBD1
CASSPYSVGRETQYF,TGTGCCAGCTCACCATATAGCGTGGGAAGGGAGACCCAGTACTTC,TRBV18,TRBJ2-5,-,-
CASSSYRVAETQYF,TGTGCCAGCAGCTCTTACAGGGTGGCAGAGACCCAGTACTTC,TRBV5-6,TRBJ2-5,many,-
CASSPRTGLAKNIQYF,TGTGCCAGCTCACCGAGGACAGGTCTAGCCAAAAACATTCAGTACTTC,TRBV18,TRBJ2-4,-,TRBD1
CASRREWTGELFF,TGTGCCAGCAGGCGGGAGTGGACCGGGGAGCTGTTTTTT,TRBV6-6,TRBJ2-2,-,TRBD2
CASNMRADTQYF,TGTGCCAGCAACATGAGGGCAGATACGCAGTATTTT,TRBV25-1,TRBJ2-3,-,-
CASSNNLGYEQYF,TGTGCCAGCAGCAATAACCTGGGGTACGAGCAGTACTTC,TRBV7-9,TRBJ2-7,-,-
CAISSWDRAQETQYF,TGTGCCATCTCCAGTTGGGACAGGGCTCAAGAGACCCAGTACTTC,TRBV10-3,TRBJ2-5,-,TRBD1
CAIRPGTEPTDTQYF,TGTGCCATCAGGCCCGGGACGGAGCCCACAGATACGCAGTATTTT,TRBV10-3,TRBJ2-3,many,-
CSARDGVSDTEAFF,TGCAGTGCTAGAGACGGCGTTTCGGACACTGAAGCTTTCTTT,TRBV20-1,TRBJ1-1,many,-
CAISSSGRKEEQYF,TGTGCCATCAGTTCTAGCGGGAGGAAGGAAGAGCAGTACTTC,TRBV10-3,TRBJ2-7,few,TRBD2
CASRRSISQGLFF,TGTGCCAGCAGACGGTCGATCTCGCAAGGGCTGTTTTTT,TRBV28,TRBJ2-2,few,-
CASSRAAGGAEQYF,TGTGCCAGCAGCCGGGCAGCGGGGGGTGCCGAGCAGTACTTC,TRBV14,TRBJ2-7,-,TRBD2
CASSLGSSGGQETQYF,TGTGCCAGCAGCTTGGGATCTAGCGGGGGACAAGAGACCCAGTACTTC,TRBV5-4,TRBJ2-5,-,TRBD2
CSASRGRTDTQYF,TGCAGTGCTAGTAGGGGGCGAACAGATACGCAGTATTTT,TRBV20-1,TRBJ2-3,few,TRBD1
CASSQARNTGELFF,TGCGCCAGCAGTCAAGCTCGGAACACCGGGGAGCTGTTTTTT,TRBV23-1,TRBJ2-2,-,-
CASSDPEGPEAFF,TGCGCCAGCAGCGACCCCGAAGGCCCTGAAGCTTTCTTT,TRBV10-1,TRBJ1-1,-,-
CASAVSAGTLNTGELFF,TGTGCCAGCGCCGTTAGTGCCGGGACACTGAACACCGGGGAGCTGTTTTTT,TRBV9,TRBJ2-2,few,-
CATLPGPLREQYF,TGTGCCACCCTTCCGGGACCCCTACGCGAGCAGTACTTC,TRBV6-2/TRBV6-3,TRBJ2-7,-,-
CASSRGGAADTQYF,TGCGCCAGCAGCCGTGGGGGGGCAGCGGATACGCAGTATTTT,TRBV5-1,TRBJ2-3,-,-
CAGEAGNTIFF,TGCGCCGGGGAGGCTGGAAACACCATATTTTTT,TRBV6-6,TRBJ1-3,-,-
CSARGNRGTHYEQYF,TGCAGTGCTAGGGGAAACAGGGGGACACACTACGAGCAGTACTTC,TRBV20-1,TRBJ2-7,many,TRBD1
CASSPKSGGGTQYF,TGTGCTAGCAGCCCGAAGAGCGGGGGGGGTACGCAGTATTTT,TRBV7-7,TRBJ2-3,few,TRBD2
CASSPRTAYSYEQYF,TGTGCCAGCAGTCCCCGGACAGCCTACTCCTACGAGCAGTACTTC,TRBV27,TRBJ2-7,-,-
CASSGTGGSYEQYF,TGTGCCAGCAGTGGTACAGGGGGGTCCTACGAGCAGTACTTC,TRBV25-1,TRBJ2-7,few,TRBD1
CASRLGFQANYGYTF,TGTGCCAGCAGGCTGGGGTTTCAAGCTAACTATGGCTACACCTTC,TRBV27,TRBJ1-2,few,-
CASSRSPLISSYNEQFF,TGTGCCAGCAGCCGCTCCCCTCTGATCAGCTCCTACAATGAGCAGTTCTTC,TRBV6-1,TRBJ2-1,many,-
CAISAWDRGKETQYF,TGTGCCATCAGCGCGTGGGACAGGGGGAAAGAGACCCAGTACTTC,TRBV10-3,TRBJ2-5,-,TRBD1
CASEDTDTQYF,TGTGCCTCCGAGGACACAGATACGCAGTATTTT,TRBV6-5,TRBJ2-3,many,-
CALQGNEKLFF,TGTGCCCTACAGGGAAACGAAAAACTGTTTTTT,TRBV2,TRBJ1-4,-,-
CASSLGTGTTYNEQFF,TGTGCCAGCAGCTTGGGGACAGGGACGACCTACAATGAGCAGTTCTTC,TRBV7-8,TRBJ2-1,many,TRBD1
CASSHLAGEDGYNEQFF,TGCGCCAGCAGCCACCTAGCGGGAGAGGATGGCTACAATGAGCAGTTCTTC,TRBV4-3,TRBJ2-1,few,TRBD2
CASKGARGADTQYF,TGTGCCAGCAAGGGAGCCAGGGGGGCAGATACGCAGTATTTT,TRBV27,TRBJ2-3,few,-
CASSVEGATDTQYF,TGTGCCAGCAGCGTAGAAGGAGCGACAGATACGCAGTATTTT,TRBV9,TRBJ2-3,-,-
CASSQDWRETRNEQFF,TGCGCCAGCAGCCAAGATTGGAGGGAGACCCGCAATGAGCAGTTCTTC,TRBV4-3,TRBJ2-1,few,-
CASSESGVAEAFF,TGTGCCAGCAGTGAAAGTGGGGTCGCTGAAGCTTTCTTT,TRBV6-1,TRBJ1-1,few,-
CSADSGSDSYEQYF,TGCAGTGCTGATAGCGGAAGTGATAGCTACGAGCAGTACTTC,TRBV20-1,TRBJ2-7,few,-
CAIRPNLAGGGNEQYF,TGTGCCATCAGACCTAATCTAGCGGGAGGAGGCAACGAGCAGTACTTC,TRBV10-3,TRBJ2-7,once,TRBD2
CATKLAFATDTQYF,TGTGCCACCAAACTAGCGTTTGCCACAGATACGCAGTATTTT,TRBV7-2,TRBJ2-3,few,TRBD2
CSAPLRGPYNEQFF,TGCAGTGCCCCGCTTAGGGGCCCCTACAATGAGCAGTTCTTC,TRBV20-1,TRBJ2-1,few,-